The 19 T cell receptor beta chains presented below share a single source sample, sequenced in a study of T cell responses to AZD1222 COVID-19 vaccine. Only in-frame clones appear in the TCRdb table, and some are missing; sequencing was by immunoSEQ multiplex PCR. The data hold some 130,000 clones, with nearly 95% observed a single time. Sequencing used peripheral blood, obtained on day 0 of AZD1222 vaccination. The source of these receptors is an adult in good health.

This clone was observed a handful of times. The J gene is TRBJ1-3, the V gene TRBV29-1, with unresolved D. V shed 6 bases and J shed 0 bases, with 12 bases lying between them. CDR1 is SQVTM and CDR2 is ANQGSEA in the germline V gene. This CDR3 has 14 amino acids. CDR3 nucleotide sequence: TGCAGCGTAAAAGGACGGCTCTCTGGAAACACCATATATTTT. Encoded protein: CSVKGRLSGNTIYF.

The chain employs TRBV5-4 and TRBJ1-4, with 10 bases lining up with TRBD1. Germline loops: CDR1 SGHNT, CDR2 YYREEE (reference sequence). V trimming: 4 bases; J trimming: 7 bases; junction bases outside the gene matches: 7. CDR3 size: 15 residues. The CDR3 DNA is TGTGCCAGCAGCATAGACAGGGGGCGCGGTGAAAAACTGTTTTTT. Translating it yields CASSIDRGRGEKLFF.

The genes are TRBV27 and TRBJ2-7; perhaps TRBD2 as D (5 bases). The CDR3 has 16 amino acids. CDR1 and CDR2 (germline): MNHEY, SMNVEV (reference sequence). V lost 4 bases to trimming and J lost 0 bases, with 16 bases between them. The CDR3 loop reads CASSWTQDSNSYEQYF. The DNA of the CDR3 is TGTGCCAGCAGTTGGACCCAGGACTCAAACTCCTACGAGCAGTACTTC.

The rearrangement joins TRBV4-1 to TRBJ1-1; D remains ambiguous. The CDR3 is 18 amino acids. From germline, CDR1 is MGHRA and CDR2 YSYEKL. The V and J ends lost 5 bases and 4 bases respectively, with 26 bases between them. As DNA, the CDR3 is TGCGCCAGCAGCTCAACCGGCGTTTGGCGGACCGTGGGCACTGAAGCTTTCTTT. Its protein product is CASSSTGVWRTVGTEAFF.

The rearrangement links TRBV18 to TRBJ2-3; no clear D. With 0 bases removed from V and 0 bases from J, the gap between germline ends came to 4 bases. From germline, CDR1 is KGHSH and CDR2 LQKENI. The CDR3 runs to 14 residues. CDR3 bases: TGTGCCAGCTCACCACCGTCGAGCACAGATACGCAGTATTTT. Encoded protein: CASSPPSSTDTQYF.

V usage is TRBV27 and J usage is TRBJ2-7; the D gene is possibly TRBD1 (5 bases). Trimming stripped 0 bases from V and 2 bases from J, with 11 bases between. This CDR3 has 15 amino acids. The germline V gene has CDR1 MNHEY and CDR2 SMNVEV (reference sequence). The CDR3 DNA is TGTGCCAGCAGTTTATCGGCTAGGGGAACCTACGAGCAGTACTTC. It specifies CASSLSARGTYEQYF.

This chain links TRBV30 with TRBJ1-1; TRBD1 aligns across 7 bases. With 2 bases clipped from V and 5 bases from J, the junction kept 5 bases outside the gene matches. The length of the CDR3 is 13 residues. Germline V gene sequence: CDR1 GTSNPN, CDR2 SVGIG (reference sequence). The DNA of the CDR3 is TGTGCCTGGAGTCCCGGGACAGATACTGAAGCTTTCTTT. It translates to CAWSPGTDTEAFF.

V and J are TRBV29-1 and TRBJ2-7; 9 positions agree with TRBD1. Germline CDR1 is SQVTM and CDR2 is ANQGSEA. Trimming cost V 7 bases and J 2 bases; bases outside gene matches: 12. The CDR3 contains 15 residues. CDR3 region: CSAGGEQGAPYEQYF. As DNA, the CDR3 is TGCAGCGCTGGGGGTGAACAGGGGGCCCCCTACGAGCAGTACTTC.

J is TRBJ1-2 and V is TRBV5-1; no reliable D call. Germline loops: CDR1 SGHRS, CDR2 YFSETQ. The CDR3 is 13 amino acids. V gave up 2 bases and J gave up 2 bases, with 7 bases separating them. The CDR3 sequence: CASSFTDNYGYTF. The CDR3 DNA follows: TGCGCCAGCAGCTTCACAGACAACTATGGCTACACCTTC.

This sequence joins TRBV28 and TRBJ1-2; D is undetermined. There are 16 residues in the CDR3. Germline CDR1 reads MDHEN; CDR2 reads SYDVKM. Trimming took off 1 base at V and 0 bases at J, with 12 bases between the two ends. CDR3 in DNA: TGTGCCAGCAGTTTATTCGGGGTCGAAGCTAACTATGGCTACACCTTC. The encoded protein is CASSLFGVEANYGYTF.

The chain couples TRBV28 to TRBJ1-3; possible D gene TRBD1, 6 bases. Germline values: CDR1 MDHEN, CDR2 SYDVKM. V dropped 6 bases and J dropped 0 bases, with 6 bases sitting between them. The length of the CDR3 is 13 residues. The CDR3 loop is CASRQGSGNTIYF. The CDR3 bases are TGTGCCAGCAGACAGGGCTCTGGAAACACCATATATTTT.

The genes are TRBV28 and TRBJ2-7; a possible D gene is TRBD2 (5 bases). Germline values: CDR1 MDHEN, CDR2 SYDVKM. V was clipped by 2 bases and J by 3 bases, with 11 bases between them. CDR3 length: 14 amino acids. The CDR3 reads CASSLTGNGYEQYF. Here the CDR3 DNA reads TGTGCCAGCAGTTTAACCGGGAACGGCTACGAGCAGTACTTC.

There are a few counts of this clone. The chain recombines TRBV7-2 with TRBJ1-3, with D possibly matching TRBD1 (5 bases). Germline V gene lookup returns CDR1 SGHTA and CDR2 FQGNSA. The CDR3 runs to 13 residues. Between the trimmed V and J ends, which lost 3 bases and 3 bases, there was a span of 6 bases. CDR3 in DNA: TGTGCCAGCAGCTTCGACAGTGGAAACACCATATATTTT. Translated, it gives CASSFDSGNTIYF. The full variable domain, its missing parts supplied by reference TRBV7-2 and TRBJ1-3, is GAGVSQSPSNKVTEKGKDVELRCDPISGHTALYWYRQSLGQGLEFLIYFQGNSAPDKSGLPSDRFSAERTGGSVSTLTIQRTQQEDSAVYLCASSFDSGNTIYFGEGSWLTVV.

The V gene is TRBV6-4, the J gene TRBJ1-6; D is unclear. This CDR3 comprises 15 residues. Trimming left V 4 bases short and J 7 bases short, with 14 bases between. Per germline, CDR1 MRHNA and CDR2 SNTAGT. The DNA for the CDR3 is TGTGCCAGCAGTGCTGAAGGGTTTAACAATTCACCCCTCCACTTT. Protein: CASSAEGFNNSPLHF.

This chain joins TRBV6-5 and TRBJ2-7; D ambiguous. Per the germline V gene, CDR1 is MNHEY and CDR2 is SVGAGI. CDR3 size: 13 residues. V was cut by 5 bases and J by 0 bases, with 8 bases left in between. CDR3 DNA: TGTGCCAGCAGTCTGGACCACTCCTACGAGCAGTACTTC. It codes for CASSLDHSYEQYF.

This clone has just one count. V gene TRBV11-2 combines with J gene TRBJ1-1; weak D call: TRBD1 (5 bases). Germline V lookup: CDR1 SGHAT, CDR2 FQNNGV. This CDR3 region has 15 residues. Trimming cost V 6 bases and J 6 bases, with 20 bases left between them. The CDR3 spells CASSSIRGDGAEAFF. The DNA of the CDR3 is TGTGCCAGCAGTTCAATTCGGGGGGATGGAGCTGAAGCTTTCTTT.

This rearrangement joins TRBV29-1 to TRBJ2-2; perhaps TRBD2 as D (6 bases). Trimming left V 3 bases short and J 4 bases short, with 12 bases between. Looked up from germline, CDR1 is SQVTM and CDR2 is ANQGSEA. This CDR3 has 14 amino acids. The CDR3 nucleotides read TGCAGCGTTGAGTACGGGAGCGGCACCGGGGAGCTGTTTTTT. It is translated as CSVEYGSGTGELFF.

The chain recombines TRBV28 with TRBJ2-7, with 7 bases that match TRBD1. J lost 3 bases, V lost 6 bases, and 11 bases had no gene match. The CDR3 covers 15 residues. CDR1 is MDHEN, CDR2 SYDVKM, per germline. CDR3 bases: TGTGCCAGCAGACGGCCGGGACAGAAAAGCTACGAGCAGTACTTC. Its translation: CASRRPGQKSYEQYF.

V is TRBV19 and J is TRBJ2-7, with D perhaps TRBD2 (5 bases). The germline CDR1 and CDR2 sequences are LNHDA and SQIVND (reference sequence). This CDR3 spans 15 amino acids. V dropped 1 base and J dropped 4 bases, with 14 bases sitting between them. The CDR3 here is CASSIGGLGLYEQYF. The CDR3 nucleotides read TGTGCCAGTAGTATAGGCGGGCTGGGATTATACGAGCAGTACTTC.